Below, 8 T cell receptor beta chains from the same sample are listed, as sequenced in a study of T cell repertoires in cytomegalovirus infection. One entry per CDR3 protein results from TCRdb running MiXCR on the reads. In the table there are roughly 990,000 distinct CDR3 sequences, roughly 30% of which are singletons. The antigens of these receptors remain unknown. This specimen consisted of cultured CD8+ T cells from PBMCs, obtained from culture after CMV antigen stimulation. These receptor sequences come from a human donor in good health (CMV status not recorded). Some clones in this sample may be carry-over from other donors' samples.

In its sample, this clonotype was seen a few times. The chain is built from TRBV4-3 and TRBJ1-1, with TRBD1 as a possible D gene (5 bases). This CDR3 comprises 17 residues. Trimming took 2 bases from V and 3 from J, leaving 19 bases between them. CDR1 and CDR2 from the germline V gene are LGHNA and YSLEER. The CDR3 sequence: CASSQSPQGARDTEAFF. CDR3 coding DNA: TGCGCCAGCAGCCAATCTCCCCAAGGGGCGCGGGACACTGAAGCTTTCTTT.

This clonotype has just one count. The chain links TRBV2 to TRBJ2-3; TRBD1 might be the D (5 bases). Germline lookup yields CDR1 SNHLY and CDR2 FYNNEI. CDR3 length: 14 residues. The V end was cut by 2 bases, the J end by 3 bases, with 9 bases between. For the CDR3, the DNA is TGTGCCAGCAGTGAATGGCAGGGAACAGATACGCAGTATTTT. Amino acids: CASSEWQGTDTQYF.

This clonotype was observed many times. The CDR3 nucleotides are TGTGCCAGCAGCTTCCCGGACCTAGCTAACTATGGCTACACCTTC. This translates into CASSFPDLANYGYTF. The rearrangement uses TRBV5-6 and TRBJ1-2; D is uncertain. Trimming removed 2 bases at V and 0 bases at J, with 11 bases between. This CDR3 region has 15 residues. Germline V CDR1 and CDR2: SGHDT, YYEEEE.

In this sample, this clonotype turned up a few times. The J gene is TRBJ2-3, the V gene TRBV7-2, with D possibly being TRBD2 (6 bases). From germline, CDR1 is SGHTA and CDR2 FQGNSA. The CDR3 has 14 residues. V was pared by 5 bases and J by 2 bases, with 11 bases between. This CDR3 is CASSGTFNTDTQYF. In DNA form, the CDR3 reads TGTGCCAGCAGCGGGACTTTTAACACAGATACGCAGTATTTT.

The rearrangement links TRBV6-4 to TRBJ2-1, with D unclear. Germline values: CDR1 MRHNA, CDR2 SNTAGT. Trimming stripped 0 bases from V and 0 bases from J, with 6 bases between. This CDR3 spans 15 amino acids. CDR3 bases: TGTGCCAGCAGTGACTCGGGTTACTCCTACAATGAGCAGTTCTTC. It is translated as CASSDSGYSYNEQFF.

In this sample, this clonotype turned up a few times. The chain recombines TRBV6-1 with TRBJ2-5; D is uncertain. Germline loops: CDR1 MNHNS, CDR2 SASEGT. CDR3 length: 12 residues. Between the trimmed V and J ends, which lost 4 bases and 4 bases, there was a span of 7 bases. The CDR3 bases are TGTGCCAGCAGTGGGTTATTAGAGACCCAGTACTTC. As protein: CASSGLLETQYF.

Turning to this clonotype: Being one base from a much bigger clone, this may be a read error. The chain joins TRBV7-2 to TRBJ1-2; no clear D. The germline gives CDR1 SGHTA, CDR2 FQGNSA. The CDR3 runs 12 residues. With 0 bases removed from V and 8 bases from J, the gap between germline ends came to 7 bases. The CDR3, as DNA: TGTACCAGCAGCTTAGCCCAACTCGGCTACACCTTC. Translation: CTSSLAQLGYTF.

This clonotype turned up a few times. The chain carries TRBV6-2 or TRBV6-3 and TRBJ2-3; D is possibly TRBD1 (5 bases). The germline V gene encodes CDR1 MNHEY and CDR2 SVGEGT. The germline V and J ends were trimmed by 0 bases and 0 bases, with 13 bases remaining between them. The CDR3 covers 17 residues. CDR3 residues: CASSYSPTAGSTDTQYF. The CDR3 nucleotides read TGTGCCAGCAGTTACTCCCCGACAGCCGGTAGCACAGATACGCAGTATTTT.